The 25 T cell receptor beta chains below come from one sample, sequenced in a study of response to subunit inactivated influenza vaccine. Via MiXCR, TCRdb re-called the RT-PCR reads, giving one row per CDR3 protein. The table records 300,000 to 350,000 distinct CDR3 sequences, roughly 22% of them present only once. Here the sequenced sample was PBMCs from blood, taken 21 months after vaccination. The receptors were sampled from a man between 50 and 69 years old who received an inactivated influenza vaccine.

The chain carries TRBV20-1 and TRBJ2-1; TRBD2 agrees at 10 bases. CDR3 length: 14 amino acids. V was clipped by 6 bases and J by 10 bases; unmatched bases: 12. Germline V gene data show CDR1 as DFQATT and CDR2 as SNEGSKA (reference sequence). The CDR3 DNA follows: TGCAGTGCGAGCGGACTAGCGGAGGTACGCGAGCAGTTCTTC. Protein: CSASGLAEVREQFF.

This clonotype was observed a few times. The rearrangement links TRBV12-3 or TRBV12-4 to TRBJ1-5, with D perhaps TRBD1 (6 bases). Trimming pared 6 bases from V and 4 bases from J, leaving 13 bases between. This CDR3 region has 14 residues. CDR3 protein: CASRQGQNNQPQHF. The CDR3 bases are TGTGCCAGCAGACAAGGACAGAATAATCAGCCCCAGCATTTT.

V and J are TRBV25-1 and TRBJ2-7; 10 positions match TRBD1. This CDR3 has 15 amino acids. The germline V gene encodes CDR1 MGHDK and CDR2 SYGVNS. With V trimmed by 7 bases and J by 0 bases, 6 bases remained unmatched. For the CDR3, the DNA is TGTGCCAGCACCCTCGGGACAGGGGTCTCCTACGAGCAGTACTTC. This translates into CASTLGTGVSYEQYF.

V is TRBV20-1 and J is TRBJ1-4; weak D call: TRBD1 (5 bases). The ends were cut back, 2 bases at V and 4 bases at J, with 14 bases in the middle. CDR1 is DFQATT, CDR2 SNEGSKA, per germline (reference sequence). This CDR3 is 15 amino acids long. CDR3 sequence (DNA): TGCAGTGCTAGAAGGTCGGGGACGGGTAATGAAAAACTGTTTTTT. It is translated as CSARRSGTGNEKLFF.

This clonotype occurred many times. V is TRBV12-3 or TRBV12-4 and J is TRBJ2-1; possibly TRBD2 for D (6 bases). The CDR3 runs to 13 residues. The ends were cut back, 8 bases at V and 0 bases at J, with 8 bases in the middle. The chain's CDR3 is CASSGSSYNEQFF. As DNA, the CDR3 is TGTGCCAGCTCCGGGAGCTCCTACAATGAGCAGTTCTTC.

This clonotype was detected only once. The gene calls are TRBV29-1 and TRBJ1-2; D perhaps matches TRBD1 (5 bases). This CDR3 is built from 13 residues. The V and J ends lost 4 bases and 8 bases respectively, with 17 bases between them. Germline V gives CDR1 SQVTM, CDR2 ANQGSEA. DNA of the CDR3: TGCAGCGTTGGGCGGGACCTCGCCGTGGGCTACACCTTC. Its translation is CSVGRDLAVGYTF.

This clonotype was counted between two and nine times. The V call is TRBV27, the J call TRBJ1-6; the match to TRBD1 covers 7 bases. V was clipped by 0 bases and J by 7 bases; unmatched bases: 9. CDR1 and CDR2 from the germline V gene are MNHEY and SMNVEV (reference sequence). CDR3 length: 17 amino acids. CDR3 DNA: TGTGCCAGCAGTTTATCCCCTCCGGACAGGAGAAATTCACCCCTCCACTTT. This encodes CASSLSPPDRRNSPLHF.

This clonotype turned up a few times. V usage is TRBV29-1 and J usage is TRBJ1-2; TRBD1 is a possible D gene (6 bases). The CDR3 has 15 residues. V was cut by 4 bases and J by 4 bases, with 19 bases left in between. Germline V gene sequence: CDR1 SQVTM, CDR2 ANQGSEA. The CDR3 is CSVASGGQGTYGYTF. In nucleotides, the CDR3 is TGCAGCGTTGCCTCCGGGGGGCAGGGGACCTATGGCTACACCTTC.

There are a few counts of this clonotype. The chain uses TRBV23-1 and TRBJ1-2; D call uncertain. TRBV23-1 is marked as an open reading frame, function uncertain. The ends were cut back, 1 base at V and 1 base at J, with 13 bases in the middle. The CDR3 runs to 16 residues. CDR3 region: CASSQFPRTSNYGYTF. In DNA, the CDR3 is TGCGCCAGCAGTCAATTCCCCCGGACTAGTAACTATGGCTACACCTTC.

This clonotype was seen a handful of times. This rearrangement joins TRBV20-1 to TRBJ1-1; D not resolved. The CDR3 spans 13 residues. With 3 bases removed from V and 0 bases from J, the gap between germline ends came to 8 bases. Germline-derived CDR1 and CDR2 are DFQATT and SNEGSKA (reference sequence). CDR3 sequence (DNA): TGCAGTGCTAGGGATTACTTGAACACTGAAGCTTTCTTT. This encodes CSARDYLNTEAFF.

This clonotype came up many times. The chain links TRBV29-1 to TRBJ1-1; D gene uncertain. The germline V and J ends were trimmed by 4 bases and 5 bases, with 8 bases remaining between them. The germline V gene encodes CDR1 SQVTM and CDR2 ANQGSEA. The CDR3 sequence is 11 residues long. CDR3 in DNA: TGCAGCGTTGGCCAAGGAACTGAAGCTTTCTTT. Amino acids: CSVGQGTEAFF.

The chain uses TRBV5-1 and TRBJ1-4; D not certain. V was trimmed by 0 bases and J by 4 bases, leaving 10 bases between them. The CDR3 has 15 residues. CDR1 and CDR2 (germline): SGHRS, YFSETQ. The CDR3 protein is CASSLALGYNEKLFF. The CDR3 DNA sequence: TGCGCCAGCAGCTTGGCCTTAGGTTATAATGAAAAACTGTTTTTT.

This clonotype has just a few counts. In DNA, the CDR3 is TGTGCCAGCAGCGTAGCTATGGACAGGGCTAACTATGGCTACACCTTC. Its protein product is CASSVAMDRANYGYTF. The chain links TRBV9 to TRBJ1-2; 8 bases fit TRBD1. The length of the CDR3 is 16 residues. The germline V gene encodes CDR1 SGDLS and CDR2 YYNGEE. Trimming took 0 bases from V and 0 from J; bases not matched to a gene: 4. Drawing the rest from reference TRBV9 and TRBJ1-2, the complete variable domain is DSGVTQTPKHLITATGQRVTLRCSPRSGDLSVYWYQQSLDQGLQFLIQYYNGEERAKGNILERFSAQQFPDLHSELNLSSLELGDSALYFCASSVAMDRANYGYTFGSGTRLTVV.

The V gene is TRBV4-1, the J gene TRBJ1-2, with D perhaps TRBD1 (5 bases). Trimming pared 2 bases from V and 2 bases from J, leaving 9 bases between. Germline loops: CDR1 MGHRA, CDR2 YSYEKL. This CDR3 has 14 residues. The CDR3 reads CASSQSWGNYGYTF. In nucleotides, the CDR3 is TGCGCCAGCAGCCAATCATGGGGGAACTATGGCTACACCTTC.

This clonotype was seen at least ten times. The chain has TRBV9 and TRBJ2-3, with TRBD2 matching over 7 bases. Germline V gives CDR1 SGDLS, CDR2 YYNGEE. The CDR3 is 14 amino acids. V was pared by 8 bases and J by 8 bases, with 14 bases of the junction left unmatched. The CDR3 reads CASSLAGELGTQYF. In DNA, the CDR3 is TGTGCCAGTTCTCTCGCGGGAGAGTTAGGTACGCAGTATTTT. The entire variable domain, with the rest obtained from reference TRBV9 and TRBJ2-3, is as follows: DSGVTQTPKHLITATGQRVTLRCSPRSGDLSVYWYQQSLDQGLQFLIQYYNGEERAKGNILERFSAQQFPDLHSELNLSSLELGDSALYFCASSLAGELGTQYFGPGTRLTVL.

The J gene is TRBJ1-5, the V gene TRBV3-1; 12 bases map to TRBD1. Germline loops: CDR1 LGHDT, CDR2 YNNKEL (reference sequence). The CDR3 is 18 amino acids. V dropped 1 base and J dropped 8; count of bases not matched to a gene: 12. CDR3 coding DNA: TGTGCCAGCAGCCAAGGGGTTGGGACAGGGGGCTGGAGCAAGCCCCAGCATTTT. As protein: CASSQGVGTGGWSKPQHF. The whole variable domain, filled in from reference TRBV3-1 and TRBJ1-5, reads DTAVSQTPKYLVTQMGNDKSIKCEQNLGHDTMYWYKQDSKKFLKIMFSYNNKELIINETVPNRFSPKSPDKAHLNLHINSLELGDSAVYFCASSQGVGTGGWSKPQHFGDGTRLSIL.

This clonotype has only a few counts. The chain couples TRBV20-1 to TRBJ2-7; TRBD1 matches at 9 bases. This CDR3 is built from 14 residues. V shed 6 bases, J shed 3 bases, and the junction held 9 bases outside the gene matches. Germline assignment: CDR1 DFQATT and CDR2 SNEGSKA (reference sequence). The DNA for the CDR3 is TGCAGTGCAACCACATGGGGACAGGGCTACGAGCAGTACTTC. It codes for CSATTWGQGYEQYF.

The gene calls are TRBV4-2 and TRBJ2-3, with TRBD2 identical over 12 bases. CDR3 length equals 16 residues. Germline CDR1 is LGHNA and CDR2 is YNFKEQ. V lost 2 bases, J lost 7 bases, and 7 bases stayed unmatched. The CDR3 loop reads CASSQPTSGGRYTQYF. The CDR3 nucleotides read TGTGCCAGCAGCCAACCAACTAGCGGGGGGCGATATACGCAGTATTTT.

This clonotype appeared a few times. The rearrangement joins TRBV14 to TRBJ1-3; the match to TRBD1 covers 7 bases. Germline V gene lookup returns CDR1 SGHDN and CDR2 FVKESK. V lost 0 bases and J lost 4; bases outside the gene matches: 6. The CDR3 is 16 residues long. This chain's CDR3 is CASSQDYRGLGNTIYF. The CDR3 DNA follows: TGTGCCAGCAGCCAAGACTACAGGGGTCTCGGAAACACCATATATTTT.

V and J are TRBV30 and TRBJ2-7; D remains ambiguous. CDR3 size: 13 residues. Germline CDR1 GTSNPN, CDR2 SVGIG (reference sequence). V lost 8 bases and J 0 bases, leaving 14 bases between the germline ends. Written as DNA, the CDR3 is TGTGCCGGAGAGACGGTGAGCTCCTACGAGCAGTACTTC. The encoded protein is CAGETVSSYEQYF.

This chain joins TRBV5-1 and TRBJ2-7; 8 bases map to TRBD1. The germline V gene encodes CDR1 SGHRS and CDR2 YFSETQ. V lost 2 bases and J lost 2; bases outside the gene matches: 3. This CDR3 is built from 14 residues. The CDR3 DNA sequence: TGCGCCAGCAGCTTAGGGACAGGTACCTACGAGCAGTACTTC. Translation: CASSLGTGTYEQYF.

This clonotype was seen more than once but under ten times. The rearrangement uses TRBV12-3 or TRBV12-4 and TRBJ2-7; D is possibly TRBD1 (5 bases). The V gene lost 5 bases and the J gene lost 3 bases, with 14 bases spanning the gap. There are 14 residues in the CDR3. In nucleotides, the CDR3 is TGTGCCAGCAGTCAACAGGATTGGCTCTACGAGCAGTACTTC. Translated, it gives CASSQQDWLYEQYF.

This rearrangement joins TRBV18 to TRBJ2-5, with D unresolved. The CDR3 runs 13 residues. Germline V gene lookup returns CDR1 KGHSH and CDR2 LQKENI. The V end was cut by 8 bases, the J end by 2 bases, with 12 bases between. The CDR3 coding sequence is TGTGCCAGCGCCCGCGGTGTTCAAGAGACCCAGTACTTC. It specifies CASARGVQETQYF.

The chain recombines TRBV28 with TRBJ2-7; no clear D gene. V was cut by 3 bases and J by 12 bases, with 18 bases left in between. CDR1 MDHEN and CDR2 SYDVKM come from the germline V gene. The CDR3 covers 13 residues. DNA of the CDR3: TGTGCCAGCAGTTTTGGCAGTCCTCAAGGCACGTACTTC. Amino acids: CASSFGSPQGTYF.

The chain links TRBV6-6 to TRBJ1-5, with D possibly TRBD1 on 6 matching bases. The CDR3 loop spans 13 amino acids. The V gene lost 5 bases and the J gene lost 7 bases, with 12 bases spanning the gap. Germline CDR1 and CDR2: MNHNY and SVGAGI (reference sequence). The CDR3, as DNA: TGTGCCAGCAGTAACAGGGCTGGGCAGCCCCAGCATTTT. As protein: CASSNRAGQPQHF.